This TCR beta chain was documented in a study of blood T cell repertoires in COVID-19. Only in-frame clones appear in the TCRdb table, and some are missing; sequencing was by immunoSEQ multiplex PCR. In the table there are a few hundred thousand clones, roughly 84% of which are singletons. The CDR3 is made up of 16 amino acids. V was pared by 3 bases and J by 3 bases, with 5 bases of the junction left unmatched. Germline CDR1 KGHDR, CDR2 SFDVKD. Before being deemed recovered, Cohort 3 donors had two negative PCRs, clearance, or symptom resolution. This receptor was identified in a woman aged 25 to 39 who had recovered from COVID-19. The V and J genes are TRBV24-1 and TRBJ1-4, with TRBD1 identical over 8 bases. Material: PBMCs or T cells enriched from blood (not recorded which). The DNA for the CDR3 is TGTGCCACCAGTGATCCCGGGACAGGTGCTAATGAAAAACTGTTTTTT. The encoded protein is CATSDPGTGANEKLFF.